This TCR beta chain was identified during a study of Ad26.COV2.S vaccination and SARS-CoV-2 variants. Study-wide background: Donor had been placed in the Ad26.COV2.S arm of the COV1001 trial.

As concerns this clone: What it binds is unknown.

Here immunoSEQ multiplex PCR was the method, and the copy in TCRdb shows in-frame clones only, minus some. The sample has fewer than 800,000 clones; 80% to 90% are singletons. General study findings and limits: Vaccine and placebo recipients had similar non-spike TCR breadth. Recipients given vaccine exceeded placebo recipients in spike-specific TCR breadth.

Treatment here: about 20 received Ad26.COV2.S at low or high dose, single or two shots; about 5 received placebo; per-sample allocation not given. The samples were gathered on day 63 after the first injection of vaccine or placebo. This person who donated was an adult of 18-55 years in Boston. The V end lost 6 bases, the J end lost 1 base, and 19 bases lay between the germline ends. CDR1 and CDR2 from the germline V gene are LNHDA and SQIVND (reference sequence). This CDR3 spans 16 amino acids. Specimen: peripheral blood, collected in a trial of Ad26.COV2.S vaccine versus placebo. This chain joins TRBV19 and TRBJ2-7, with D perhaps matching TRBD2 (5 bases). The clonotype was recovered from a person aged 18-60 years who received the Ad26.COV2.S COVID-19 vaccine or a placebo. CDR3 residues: CASSSPGSERSYEQYF. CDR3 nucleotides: TGTGCCAGTAGCTCCCCCGGCAGTGAGCGGTCCTACGAGCAGTACTTC.